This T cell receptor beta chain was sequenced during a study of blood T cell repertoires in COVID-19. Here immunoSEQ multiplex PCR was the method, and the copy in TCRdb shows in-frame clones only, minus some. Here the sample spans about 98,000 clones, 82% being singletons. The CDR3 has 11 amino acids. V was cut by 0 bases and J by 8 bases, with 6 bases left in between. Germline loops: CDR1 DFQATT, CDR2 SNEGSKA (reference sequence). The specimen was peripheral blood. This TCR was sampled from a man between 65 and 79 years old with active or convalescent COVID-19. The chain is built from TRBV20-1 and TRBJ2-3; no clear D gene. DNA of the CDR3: TGCAGTGCTAGAGATCAGATTACGCAGTATTTT. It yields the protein CSARDQITQYF.